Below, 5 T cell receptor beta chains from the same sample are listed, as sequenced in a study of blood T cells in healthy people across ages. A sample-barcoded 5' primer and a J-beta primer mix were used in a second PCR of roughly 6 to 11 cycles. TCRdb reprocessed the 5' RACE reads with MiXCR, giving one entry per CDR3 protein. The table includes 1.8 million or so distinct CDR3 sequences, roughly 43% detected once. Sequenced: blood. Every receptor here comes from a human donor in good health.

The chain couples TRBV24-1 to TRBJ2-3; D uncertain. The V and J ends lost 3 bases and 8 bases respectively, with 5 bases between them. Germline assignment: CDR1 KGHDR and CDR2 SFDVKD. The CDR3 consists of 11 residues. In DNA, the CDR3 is TGTGCCACCAGTGATAAGAGTACGCAGTATTTT. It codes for CATSDKSTQYF.

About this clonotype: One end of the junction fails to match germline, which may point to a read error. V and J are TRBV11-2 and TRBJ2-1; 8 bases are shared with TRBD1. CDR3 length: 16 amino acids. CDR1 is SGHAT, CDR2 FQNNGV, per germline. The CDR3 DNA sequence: TGTGCCAGCACCTTAAATAGCGGACAGGGTTACAATGAGCAGTTCTTC. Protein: CASTLNSGQGYNEQFF.

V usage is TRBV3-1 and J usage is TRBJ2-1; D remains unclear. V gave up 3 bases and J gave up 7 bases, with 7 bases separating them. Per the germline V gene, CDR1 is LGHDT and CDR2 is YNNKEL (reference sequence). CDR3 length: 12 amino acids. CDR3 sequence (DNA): TGTGCCAGCAGCCAGATTTGGAATGAGCAGTTCTTC. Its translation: CASSQIWNEQFF.

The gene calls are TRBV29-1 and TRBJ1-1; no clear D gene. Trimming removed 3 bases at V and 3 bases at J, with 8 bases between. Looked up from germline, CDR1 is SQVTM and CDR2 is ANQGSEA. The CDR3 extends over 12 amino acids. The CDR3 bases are TGCAGCGTTGATCGGGGATACACTGAAGCTTTCTTT. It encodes CSVDRGYTEAFF.

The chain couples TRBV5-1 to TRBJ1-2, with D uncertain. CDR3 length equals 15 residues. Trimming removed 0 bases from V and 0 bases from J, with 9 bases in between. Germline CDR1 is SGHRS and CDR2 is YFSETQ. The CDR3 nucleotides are TGCGCCAGCAGCTTGGAGGGTAACTCTAACTATGGCTACACCTTC. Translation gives CASSLEGNSNYGYTF.